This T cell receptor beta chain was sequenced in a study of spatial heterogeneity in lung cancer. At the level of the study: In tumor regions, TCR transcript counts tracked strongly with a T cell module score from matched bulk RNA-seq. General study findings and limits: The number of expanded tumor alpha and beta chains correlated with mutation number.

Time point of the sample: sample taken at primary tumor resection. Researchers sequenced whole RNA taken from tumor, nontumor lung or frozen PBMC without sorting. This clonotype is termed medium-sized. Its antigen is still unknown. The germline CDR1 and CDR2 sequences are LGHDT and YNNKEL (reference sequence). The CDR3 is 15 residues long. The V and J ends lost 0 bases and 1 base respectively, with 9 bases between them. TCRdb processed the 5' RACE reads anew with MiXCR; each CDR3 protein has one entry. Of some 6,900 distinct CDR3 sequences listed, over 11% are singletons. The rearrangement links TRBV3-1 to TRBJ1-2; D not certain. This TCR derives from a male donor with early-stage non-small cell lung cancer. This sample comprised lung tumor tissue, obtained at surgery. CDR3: CASSQERPGNYGYTF. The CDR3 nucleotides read TGTGCCAGCAGCCAAGAGCGGCCGGGTAACTATGGCTACACCTTC.